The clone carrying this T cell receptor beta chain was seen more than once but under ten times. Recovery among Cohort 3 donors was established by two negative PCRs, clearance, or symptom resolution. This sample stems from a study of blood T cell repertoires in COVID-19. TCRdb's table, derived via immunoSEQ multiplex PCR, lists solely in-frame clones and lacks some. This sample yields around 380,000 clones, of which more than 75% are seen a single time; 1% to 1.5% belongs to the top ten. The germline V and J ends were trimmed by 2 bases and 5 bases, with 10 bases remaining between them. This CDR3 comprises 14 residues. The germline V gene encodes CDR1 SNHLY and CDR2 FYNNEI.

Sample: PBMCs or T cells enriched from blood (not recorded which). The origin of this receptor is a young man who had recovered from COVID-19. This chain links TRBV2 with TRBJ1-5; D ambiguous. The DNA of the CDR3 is TGTGCCAGCAGTGAAAGCCTCTCTGATCAGCCCCAGCATTTT. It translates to CASSESLSDQPQHF.